These 19 T cell receptor beta chains originate from one sample sequenced in a study of CD8+CD57+ T cells in acquired aplastic anemia. TCR beta VDJ and CDR3 profiles were obtained from a genomic DNA template. TCRdb re-called the reads through MiXCR, storing one row per CDR3 protein. The sample has about 200,000 distinct CDR3 sequences, 30% to 40% seen once. The material sequenced was sorted CD4+, CD8+, or CD8+CD57+ T cells (not recorded which) from PBMCs. The receptor set was obtained from a human donor in good health, serving as a control.

Of note for this clonotype: With a much larger clone just one base away, this may be a read error. The V call is TRBV5-1, the J call TRBJ1-3, with D tentatively TRBD1 (6 bases). The CDR3 loop spans 16 amino acids. CDR1 and CDR2 (germline): SGHRS, YFSETQ. CDR3 sequence reads: CASSLGATGLGNTVYF. In nucleotides, the CDR3 is TGCGCCAGCAGCTTGGGCGCAACAGGGCTTGGAAACACCGTATATTTT.

The gene calls are TRBV24-1 and TRBJ2-1; possibly TRBD1 or TRBD2 for D (5 bases each). Trimming took off 9 bases at V and 7 bases at J, with 12 bases between the two ends. Germline CDR1 is KGHDR and CDR2 is SFDVKD. The CDR3 has 12 residues. DNA of the CDR3: TGTGCCACCGACGGGGCAGGGAATGAGCAGTTCTTC. The encoded protein is CATDGAGNEQFF.

This clonotype was seen at least ten times. The genes are TRBV19 and TRBJ1-4; no reliable D call. V lost 4 bases to trimming and J lost 2 bases, with 8 bases between them. The CDR3 contains 14 residues. Germline V CDR1 and CDR2: LNHDA, SQIVND (reference sequence). The CDR3 loop reads CASSSGRTNEKLFF. The CDR3 bases are TGTGCCAGTAGTAGTGGTCGGACTAATGAAAAACTGTTTTTT.

CDR3 DNA: TGTGCCAGCAGTTTAGATATGGGCAAAAGGCCCCCTAATGAAAAACTGTTTTTT. This sequence encodes CASSLDMGKRPPNEKLFF. The chain is built from TRBV12-3 or TRBV12-4 and TRBJ1-4; D is unclear. The V end lost 1 base, the J end lost 3 bases, and 18 bases lay between the germline ends. The CDR3 loop spans 18 amino acids.

This clonotype was seen more than once but under ten times. This may be a read error, as it is one base from a much larger clone. The CDR3 protein is CASSLQPVNTEALF. CDR3 in DNA: TGTGCCAGCAGCTTACAGCCAGTTAACACTGAAGCTCTCTTT. The chain recombines TRBV7-2 with TRBJ1-1; no clear D gene. Germline V lookup: CDR1 SGHTA, CDR2 FQGNSA. This CDR3 is built from 14 residues. Complete variable domain (other parts from reference TRBV7-2 and TRBJ1-1): GAGVSQSPSNKVTEKGKDVELRCDPISGHTALYWYRQSLGQGLEFLIYFQGNSAPDKSGLPSDRFSAERTGGSVSTLTIQRTQQEDSAVYLCASSLQPVNTEALFGQGTRLTVV.

Many counts were recorded for this clonotype. The chain recombines TRBV2 with TRBJ1-1; D not resolved. The CDR3 spans 14 residues. Trimming left V 5 bases short and J 1 base short, with 11 bases between. Germline assignment: CDR1 SNHLY and CDR2 FYNNEI. CDR3 protein: CASSRVRRNTEAFF. CDR3 nucleotide sequence: TGTGCCAGCAGTCGGGTGAGAAGGAACACTGAAGCTTTCTTT.

V usage is TRBV24-1 and J usage is TRBJ2-1, with TRBD2 as a possible D gene (6 bases). V lost 0 bases, J lost 10 bases, and 15 bases lay in between. CDR1 and CDR2 from the germline V gene are KGHDR and SFDVKD. The CDR3 covers 15 residues. DNA of the CDR3: TGTGCCACCAGTGATTTGCGTGGTAGCGGTCTGGAGCAGTTCTTC. Amino acids: CATSDLRGSGLEQFF.

This clonotype was counted many times. The chain is built from TRBV12-3 or TRBV12-4 and TRBJ1-2; 9 nucleotides align to TRBD1. Losses at the gene ends were 6 bases for V and 8 bases for J; bases not matched to a gene: 13. The CDR3 has 15 amino acids. The CDR3 sequence is CASRYRDREEGGYTF. DNA of the CDR3: TGTGCCAGCAGATACCGGGACAGGGAAGAGGGAGGCTACACCTTC.

This clonotype was counted a single time. Being one base from a much bigger clone, this may be a read error. The chain has TRBV20-1 and TRBJ2-3, with D maybe TRBD1 (6 bases). This CDR3 is 16 amino acids long. The V end lost 0 bases, the J end lost 4 bases, and 17 bases lay between the germline ends. The germline V gene has CDR1 DFQATT and CDR2 SNEGSKA (reference sequence). In DNA, the CDR3 is TGCAGTGCTAGAGACCCTCGGAGACAGGTATCAGATACGCAGTATTTT. It translates to CSARDPRRQVSDTQYF.

V and J are TRBV7-9 and TRBJ1-4; possibly TRBD1 for D (6 bases). The CDR3 has 15 amino acids. The germline CDR1 and CDR2 sequences are SEHNR and FQNEAQ (reference sequence). V lost 5 bases, J lost 6 bases, and 16 bases lay in between. The CDR3 DNA is TGTGCCAGCAGCCCAGGACAGCCCAATGATGAAAAACTGTTTTTT. Protein: CASSPGQPNDEKLFF.

The chain employs TRBV19 and TRBJ1-2; no definite D call. V was pared by 1 base and J by 4 bases, with 10 bases between. The CDR3 extends over 14 amino acids. Germline loops: CDR1 LNHDA, CDR2 SQIVND (reference sequence). The CDR3, as DNA: TGTGCCAGTAGTATAGGAGGTGCGGCCTATGGCTACACCTTC. It is translated as CASSIGGAAYGYTF.

This clonotype was detected only a few times. CDR3 amino acids: CASSLFGGAYQETQYF. The CDR3, as DNA: TGTGCCAGCAGTTTATTCGGGGGGGCGTACCAAGAGACCCAGTACTTC. V and J are TRBV27 and TRBJ2-5; TRBD2 matches at 8 bases. The V and J ends lost 1 base and 0 bases, in that order; junction bases with no gene match: 4. In germline, CDR1 is MNHEY, CDR2 SMNVEV (reference sequence). CDR3 length equals 16 residues.

The J gene is TRBJ2-5, the V gene TRBV2; D is ambiguous. V lost 6 bases and J 5 bases, leaving 7 bases between the germline ends. Germline CDR1 SNHLY, CDR2 FYNNEI. This CDR3 is built from 11 residues. Here the CDR3 DNA reads TGTGCCAGCAGAGAGGAGGAGACCCAGTACTTC. It specifies CASREEETQYF.

The chain joins TRBV11-2 to TRBJ1-1, with D unclear. Germline CDR1 is SGHAT and CDR2 is FQNNGV. Trimming took off 6 bases at V and 1 base at J, with 9 bases between the two ends. The CDR3 spans 13 residues. The CDR3 DNA reads as TGTGCCAGCAGTCAGACTTGGAACACTGAAGCTTTCTTT. This codes for CASSQTWNTEAFF.

DNA for the CDR3: TGCGCCAGCAGCTTGTACCCGGGGCGGGGTGATGCCTACGAGCAGTACTTC. Protein product: CASSLYPGRGDAYEQYF. The chain combines TRBV5-1 with TRBJ2-7; TRBD2 is a possible D gene (6 bases). The germline CDR1 and CDR2 sequences are SGHRS and YFSETQ. V was pared by 1 base and J by 2 bases, with 19 bases between. The CDR3 is made up of 17 amino acids.

This clonotype was recorded many times. The V and J genes are TRBV2 and TRBJ2-5; D perhaps matches TRBD2 (6 bases). From germline, CDR1 is SNHLY and CDR2 FYNNEI. The ends were cut back, 4 bases at V and 4 bases at J, with 13 bases in the middle. This CDR3 is 14 amino acids long. CDR3 in amino acids: CASSVWRVGETQYF. CDR3 coding DNA: TGTGCCAGCAGTGTATGGAGGGTGGGAGAGACCCAGTACTTC.

This rearrangement joins TRBV25-1 to TRBJ1-6, with D possibly TRBD1 on 5 matching bases. The germline V gene has CDR1 MGHDK and CDR2 SYGVNS. This CDR3 region has 14 residues. Trimming removed 1 base at V and 7 bases at J, with 8 bases between. The CDR3 loop is CASSELGVNSPLHF. The CDR3 nucleotides are TGTGCCAGCAGTGAATTGGGGGTAAATTCACCCCTCCACTTT. The complete variable domain, with remaining parts taken from reference TRBV25-1 and TRBJ1-6, reads EADIYQTPRYLVIGTGKKITLECSQTMGHDKMYWYQQDPGMELHLIHYSYGVNSTEKGDLSSESTVSRIRTEHFPLTLESARPSHTSQYLCASSELGVNSPLHFGNGTRLTVT.

The chain uses TRBV6-1 and TRBJ1-4, with D possibly matching TRBD1 (5 bases). Germline assignment: CDR1 MNHNS and CDR2 SASEGT. The CDR3 sequence is 17 residues long. The V end lost 6 bases, the J end lost 1 base, and 18 bases lay between the germline ends. CDR3 in amino acids: CASRSGSLVVTNEKLFF. In nucleotides, the CDR3 is TGTGCCAGCAGATCAGGGTCTTTGGTTGTAACTAATGAAAAACTGTTTTTT.

This clonotype was counted at least ten times. The V and J genes are TRBV2 and TRBJ2-2; D ambiguous. Trimming removed 8 bases from V and 6 bases from J, with 10 bases in between. This CDR3 spans 12 amino acids. CDR1 is SNHLY, CDR2 FYNNEI, per germline. The CDR3 region has the DNA TGTGCCAGCGGCGTCGGAGCCGGGGAGCTGTTTTTT. Its translation is CASGVGAGELFF.